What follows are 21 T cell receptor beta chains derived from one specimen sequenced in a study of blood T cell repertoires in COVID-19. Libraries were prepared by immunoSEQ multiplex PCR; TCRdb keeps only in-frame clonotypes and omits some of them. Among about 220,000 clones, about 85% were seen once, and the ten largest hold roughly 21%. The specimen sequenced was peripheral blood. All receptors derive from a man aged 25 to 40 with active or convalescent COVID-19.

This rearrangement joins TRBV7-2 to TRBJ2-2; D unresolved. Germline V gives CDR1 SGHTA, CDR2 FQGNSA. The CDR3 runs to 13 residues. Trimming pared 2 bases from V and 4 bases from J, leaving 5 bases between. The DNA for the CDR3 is TGTGCCAGCAGCTTATATCGCACCGGGGAGCTGTTTTTT. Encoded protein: CASSLYRTGELFF.

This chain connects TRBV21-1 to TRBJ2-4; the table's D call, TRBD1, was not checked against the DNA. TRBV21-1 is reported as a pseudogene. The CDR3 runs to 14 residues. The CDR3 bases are TGTGCCAGCAGCCCAATGGGACATGAAAACATTCAGTACTTC. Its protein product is CASSPMGHENIQYF.

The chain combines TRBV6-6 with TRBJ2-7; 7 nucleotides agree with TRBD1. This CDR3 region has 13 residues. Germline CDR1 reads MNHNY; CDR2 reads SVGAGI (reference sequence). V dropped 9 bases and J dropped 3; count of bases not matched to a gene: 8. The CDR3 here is CASTDRVYYEQYF. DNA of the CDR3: TGTGCCAGTACAGACAGGGTTTACTACGAGCAGTACTTC.

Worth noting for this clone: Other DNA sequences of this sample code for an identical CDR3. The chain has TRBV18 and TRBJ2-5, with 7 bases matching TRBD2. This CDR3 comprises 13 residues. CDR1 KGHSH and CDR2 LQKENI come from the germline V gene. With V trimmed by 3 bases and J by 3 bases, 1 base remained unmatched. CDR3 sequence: CASSPGLEETQYF. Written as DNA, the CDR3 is TGTGCCAGCTCACCCGGACTAGAAGAGACCCAGTACTTC.

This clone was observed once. The chain's CDR3 is CASSSTASMNTEAFF. The CDR3 DNA is TGTGCCAGCAGCTCGACAGCAAGCATGAACACTGAAGCTTTCTTT. The chain recombines TRBV11-1 with TRBJ1-1; tentatively, D is TRBD1 (5 bases). The V gene lost 4 bases and the J gene lost 0 bases, with 12 bases spanning the gap. In germline, CDR1 is SGHAT, CDR2 FQDESV (reference sequence). CDR3 length: 15 residues.

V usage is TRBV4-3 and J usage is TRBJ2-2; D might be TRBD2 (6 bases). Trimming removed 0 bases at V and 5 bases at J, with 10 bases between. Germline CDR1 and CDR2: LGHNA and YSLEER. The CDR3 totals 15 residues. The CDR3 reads CASSQDSGVTGELFF. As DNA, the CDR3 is TGCGCCAGCAGCCAAGATTCGGGAGTTACCGGGGAGCTGTTTTTT.

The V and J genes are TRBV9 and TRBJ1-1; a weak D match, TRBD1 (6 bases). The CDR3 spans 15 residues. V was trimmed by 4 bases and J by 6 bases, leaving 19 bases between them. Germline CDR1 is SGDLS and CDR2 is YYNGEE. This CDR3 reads CASSPNRVLIAEAFF. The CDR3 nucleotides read TGTGCCAGCAGCCCCAACAGGGTTTTAATCGCTGAAGCTTTCTTT.

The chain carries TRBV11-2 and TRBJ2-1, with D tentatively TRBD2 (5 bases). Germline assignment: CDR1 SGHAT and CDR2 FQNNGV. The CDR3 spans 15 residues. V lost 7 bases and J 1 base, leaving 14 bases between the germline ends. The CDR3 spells CASTDYPASYNEQFF. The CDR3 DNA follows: TGTGCCAGCACCGACTACCCCGCTTCCTACAATGAGCAGTTCTTC.

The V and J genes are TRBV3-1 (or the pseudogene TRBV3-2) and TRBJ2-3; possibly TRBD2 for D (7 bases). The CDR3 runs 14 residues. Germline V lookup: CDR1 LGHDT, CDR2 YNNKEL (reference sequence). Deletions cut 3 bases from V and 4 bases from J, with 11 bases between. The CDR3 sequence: CASSQGGGADTQYF. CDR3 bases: TGTGCCAGCAGCCAGGGGGGGGGCGCAGATACGCAGTATTTT.

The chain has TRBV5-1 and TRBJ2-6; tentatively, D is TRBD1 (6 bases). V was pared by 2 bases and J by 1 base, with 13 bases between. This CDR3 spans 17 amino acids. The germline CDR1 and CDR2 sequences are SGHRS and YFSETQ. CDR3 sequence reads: CASSFRQVTSGANVLTF. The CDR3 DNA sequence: TGCGCCAGCAGCTTCCGACAGGTTACGTCTGGGGCCAACGTCCTGACTTTC.

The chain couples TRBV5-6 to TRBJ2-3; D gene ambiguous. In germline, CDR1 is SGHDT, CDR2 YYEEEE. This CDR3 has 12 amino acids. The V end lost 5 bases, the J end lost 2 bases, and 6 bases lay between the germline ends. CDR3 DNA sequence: TGTGCCAGCAGTCGCGACACAGATACGCAGTATTTT. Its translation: CASSRDTDTQYF. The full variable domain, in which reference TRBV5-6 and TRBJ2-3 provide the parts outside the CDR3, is DAGVTQSPTHLIKTRGQQVTLRCSPKSGHDTVSWYQQALGQGPQFIFQYYEEEERQRGNFPDRFSGHQFPNYSSELNVNALLLGDSALYLCASSRDTDTQYFGPGTRLTVL.

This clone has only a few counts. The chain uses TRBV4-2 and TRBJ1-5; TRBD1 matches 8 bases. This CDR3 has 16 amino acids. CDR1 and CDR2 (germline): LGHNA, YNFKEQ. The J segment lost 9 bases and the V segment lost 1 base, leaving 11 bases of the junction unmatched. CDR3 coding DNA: TGTGCCAGCAGCCAAGTAATCGACAGGGGAGAACGGCCCCAGCATTTT. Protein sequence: CASSQVIDRGERPQHF.

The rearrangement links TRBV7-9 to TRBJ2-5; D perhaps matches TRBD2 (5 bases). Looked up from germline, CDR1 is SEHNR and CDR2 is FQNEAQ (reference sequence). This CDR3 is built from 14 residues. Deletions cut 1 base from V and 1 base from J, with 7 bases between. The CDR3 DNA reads TGTGCCAGCAGCTTAGACCTAGCCCAAGAGACCCAGTACTTC. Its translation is CASSLDLAQETQYF.

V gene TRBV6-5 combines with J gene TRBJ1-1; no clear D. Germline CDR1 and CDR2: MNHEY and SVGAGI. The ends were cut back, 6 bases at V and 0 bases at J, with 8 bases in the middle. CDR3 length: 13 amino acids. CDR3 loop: CASRGTMNTEAFF. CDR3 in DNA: TGTGCCAGCAGGGGCACCATGAACACTGAAGCTTTCTTT.

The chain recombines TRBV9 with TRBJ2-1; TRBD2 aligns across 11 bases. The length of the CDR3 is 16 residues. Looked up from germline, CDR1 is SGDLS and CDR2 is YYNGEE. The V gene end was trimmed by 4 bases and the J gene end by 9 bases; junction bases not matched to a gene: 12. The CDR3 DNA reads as TGTGCCAGCAGCATCGTTAGCGGGGGGGCAGTACGTGAGCAGTTCTTC. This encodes CASSIVSGGAVREQFF.

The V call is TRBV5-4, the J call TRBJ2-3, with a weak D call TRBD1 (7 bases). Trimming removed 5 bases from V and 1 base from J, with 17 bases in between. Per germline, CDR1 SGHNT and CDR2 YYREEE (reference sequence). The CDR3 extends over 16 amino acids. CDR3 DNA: TGTGCCAGCAGGACCCGGGCGGGACAGCGCACAGATACGCAGTATTTT. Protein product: CASRTRAGQRTDTQYF.

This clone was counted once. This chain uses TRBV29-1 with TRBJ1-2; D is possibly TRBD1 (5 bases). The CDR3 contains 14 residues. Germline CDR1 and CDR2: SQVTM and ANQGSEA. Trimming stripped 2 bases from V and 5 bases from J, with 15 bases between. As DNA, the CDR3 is TGCAGCGTTGAATTCGGGGGACCATATTATGGCTACACCTTC. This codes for CSVEFGGPYYGYTF. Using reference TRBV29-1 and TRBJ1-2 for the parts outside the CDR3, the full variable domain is SAVISQKPSRDICQRGTSLTIQCQVDSQVTMMFWYRQQPGQSLTLIATANQGSEATYESGFVIDKFPISRPNLTFSTLTVSNMSPEDSSIYLCSVEFGGPYYGYTFGSGTRLTVV.

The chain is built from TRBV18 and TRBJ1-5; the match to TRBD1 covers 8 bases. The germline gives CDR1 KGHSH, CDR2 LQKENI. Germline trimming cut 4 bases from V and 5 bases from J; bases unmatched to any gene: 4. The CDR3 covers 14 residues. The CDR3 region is CASSRQGMDQPQHF. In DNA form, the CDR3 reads TGTGCCAGCTCACGACAGGGGATGGATCAGCCCCAGCATTTT.

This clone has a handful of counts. CDR3 in DNA: TGTGCCAGCAGTTTTTTAGAAACCCAGTTCTTC. Protein product: CASSFLETQFF. This sequence joins TRBV27 and TRBJ2-1, with D unresolved. Trimming took off 3 bases at V and 13 bases at J, with 10 bases between the two ends. The CDR3 runs to 11 residues. Per the germline V gene, CDR1 is MNHEY and CDR2 is SMNVEV (reference sequence).

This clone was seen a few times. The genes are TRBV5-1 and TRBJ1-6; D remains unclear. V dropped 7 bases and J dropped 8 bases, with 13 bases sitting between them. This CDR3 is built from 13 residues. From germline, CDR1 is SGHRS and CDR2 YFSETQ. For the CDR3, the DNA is TGCGCCAGCCGGATCCGGGAGGATTCACCCCTCCACTTT. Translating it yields CASRIREDSPLHF.

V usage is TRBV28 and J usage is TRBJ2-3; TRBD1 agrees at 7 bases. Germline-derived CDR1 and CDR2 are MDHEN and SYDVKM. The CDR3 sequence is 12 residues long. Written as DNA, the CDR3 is TGTGGAACTCAGGGGGAAGCAGCTACGCAGTATTTT. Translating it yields CGTQGEAATQYF.